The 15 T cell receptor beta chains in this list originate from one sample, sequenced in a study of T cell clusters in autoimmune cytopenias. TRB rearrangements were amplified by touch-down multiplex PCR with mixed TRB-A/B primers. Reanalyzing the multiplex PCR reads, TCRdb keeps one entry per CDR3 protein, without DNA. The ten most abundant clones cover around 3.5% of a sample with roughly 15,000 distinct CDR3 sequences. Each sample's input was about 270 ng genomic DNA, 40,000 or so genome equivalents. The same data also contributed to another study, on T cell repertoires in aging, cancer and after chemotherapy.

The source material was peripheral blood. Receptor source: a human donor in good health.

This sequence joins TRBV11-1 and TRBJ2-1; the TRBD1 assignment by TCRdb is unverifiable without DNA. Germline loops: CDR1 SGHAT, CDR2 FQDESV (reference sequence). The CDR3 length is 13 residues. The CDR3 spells CASSLTPNVEQFF.

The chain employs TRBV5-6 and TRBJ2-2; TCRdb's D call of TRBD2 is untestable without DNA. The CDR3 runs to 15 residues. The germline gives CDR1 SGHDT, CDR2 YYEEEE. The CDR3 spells CASSVTSGYTGELFF.

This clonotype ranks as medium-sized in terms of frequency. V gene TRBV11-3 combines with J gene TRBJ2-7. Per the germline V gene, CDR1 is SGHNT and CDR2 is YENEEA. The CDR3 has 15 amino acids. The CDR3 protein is CASSFGVPQVGEQYF.

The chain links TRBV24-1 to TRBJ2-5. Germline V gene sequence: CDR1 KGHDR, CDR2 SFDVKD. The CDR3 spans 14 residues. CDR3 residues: CATSDRTEQETQYF.

This chain's CDR3 is CASSSPGRDDNEQFF. The V gene is TRBV27, the J gene TRBJ2-1; TCRdb designates TRBD1, a call that cannot be tested without DNA. The CDR3 extends over 15 amino acids. CDR1 is MNHEY, CDR2 SMNVEV, per germline (reference sequence).

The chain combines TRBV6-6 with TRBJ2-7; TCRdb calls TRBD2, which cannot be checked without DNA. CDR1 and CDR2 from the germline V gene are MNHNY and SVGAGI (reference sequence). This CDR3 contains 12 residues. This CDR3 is CASMATSYEQYF.

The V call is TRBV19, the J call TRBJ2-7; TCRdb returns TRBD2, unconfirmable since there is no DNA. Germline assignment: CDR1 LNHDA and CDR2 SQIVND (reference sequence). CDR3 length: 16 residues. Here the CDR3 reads CASSISRLAASYEQYF.

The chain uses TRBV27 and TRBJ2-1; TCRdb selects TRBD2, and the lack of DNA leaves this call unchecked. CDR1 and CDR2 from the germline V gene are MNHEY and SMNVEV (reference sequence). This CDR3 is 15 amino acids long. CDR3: CASSAGGGGGNEQFF.

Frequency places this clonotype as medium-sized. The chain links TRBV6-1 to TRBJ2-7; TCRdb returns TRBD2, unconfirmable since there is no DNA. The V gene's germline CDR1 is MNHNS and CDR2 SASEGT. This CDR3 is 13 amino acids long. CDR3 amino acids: CASIGAATYEQYF.

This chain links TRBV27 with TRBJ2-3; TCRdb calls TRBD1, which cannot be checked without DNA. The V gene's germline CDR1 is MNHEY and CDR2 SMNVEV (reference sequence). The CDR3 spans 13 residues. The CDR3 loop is CASSLKGGDTQYF.

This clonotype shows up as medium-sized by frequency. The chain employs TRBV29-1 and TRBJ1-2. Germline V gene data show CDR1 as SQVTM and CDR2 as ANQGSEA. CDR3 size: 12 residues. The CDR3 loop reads CSVFRGGVGYTF.

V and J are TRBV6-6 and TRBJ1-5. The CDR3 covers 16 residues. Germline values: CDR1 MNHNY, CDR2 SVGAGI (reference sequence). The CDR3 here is CASSSGQRGINQPQHF.

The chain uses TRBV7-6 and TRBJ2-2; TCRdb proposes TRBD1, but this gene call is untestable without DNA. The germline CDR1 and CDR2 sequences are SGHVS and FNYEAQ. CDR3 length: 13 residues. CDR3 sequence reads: CASSLMGAGELFF.

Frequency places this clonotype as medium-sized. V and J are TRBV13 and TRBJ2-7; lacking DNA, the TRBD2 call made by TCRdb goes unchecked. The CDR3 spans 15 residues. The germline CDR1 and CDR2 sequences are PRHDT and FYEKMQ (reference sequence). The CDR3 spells CASSLGGSGSREQYF.

Here the CDR3 reads CASSWKFTDNEQFF. The rearrangement links TRBV6-6 to TRBJ2-1. Germline lookup yields CDR1 MNHNY and CDR2 SVGAGI (reference sequence). The CDR3 has 14 amino acids.